The 22 T cell receptor beta chains given below trace back to one sample, sequenced in a study of sequential checkpoint blockade in melanoma. This sample's treatment: randomized to nivolumab then ipilimumab (arm A) or the reverse (arm B). The assay was immunoSEQ multiplex PCR, and TCRdb's table has in-frame clones only and misses some. The sample has approximately 2,100 clones; around 17% are singletons. Sequences were derived from tumor tissue (inferred from file names), sampled from a patient given nivolumab and ipilimumab in sequence. Every receptor here comes from a human donor with melanoma.

This clone has more than one count but fewer than ten. This sequence joins TRBV6-8 and TRBJ1-5; D possibly corresponds to TRBD1 (6 bases). This CDR3 spans 13 amino acids. V was cut by 11 bases and J by 5 bases, with 16 bases left in between. CDR1 and CDR2 from the germline V gene are MNHGY and SAAAGT. CDR3 sequence: CAGGTLKDQPQHF. CDR3 bases: TGTGCCGGGGGGACACTGAAAGATCAGCCCCAGCATTTT.

The chain combines TRBV19 with TRBJ2-2; D call uncertain. The V end lost 3 bases, the J end lost 4 bases, and 6 bases lay between the germline ends. CDR3 length: 13 amino acids. The germline gives CDR1 LNHDA, CDR2 SQIVND (reference sequence). The CDR3 DNA follows: TGTGCCAGTAGTATCGCTAGCACCGGGGAGCTGTTTTTT. Translated: CASSIASTGELFF.

The chain uses TRBV6-8 and TRBJ1-6, with D possibly being TRBD1 (6 bases). There are 15 residues in the CDR3. Germline CDR1 is MNHGY and CDR2 is SAAAGT. V lost 2 bases, J lost 11 bases, and 16 bases lay in between. The CDR3 nucleotides read TGTGCCAGCAGTTACGGACAGCTCTCAGGTACACCCCTCCACTTT. This sequence encodes CASSYGQLSGTPLHF.

This clone was observed a few times. J is TRBJ1-1 and V is TRBV19; D is ambiguous. Trimming cost V 4 bases and J 3 bases, with 6 bases left between them. The CDR3 totals 12 residues. Germline loops: CDR1 LNHDA, CDR2 SQIVND (reference sequence). CDR3 residues: CASSSRYTEAFF. The DNA for the CDR3 is TGTGCCAGTAGTAGCCGCTACACTGAAGCTTTCTTT.

This clone is medium-sized in the sample. This chain joins TRBV6-8 and TRBJ2-7; D call uncertain. CDR3 length equals 14 residues. Looked up from germline, CDR1 is MNHGY and CDR2 is SAAAGT. V was shortened by 5 bases and J by 2 bases, with 13 bases between the two germline ends. CDR3: CASSADFRAYEQYV. DNA for the CDR3: TGTGCCAGCAGTGCAGATTTTCGAGCCTACGAGCAGTACGTC.

By sample fraction, this clone is medium-sized. The chain has TRBV6-8 and TRBJ2-2; 7 bases map to TRBD2. The junction had 1 base not matched to a gene; V was cut back by 6 bases and J by 6 bases. The CDR3 is made up of 12 amino acids. The germline gives CDR1 MNHGY, CDR2 SAAAGT. The CDR3 coding sequence is TGTGCCAGCAGGGGGGGGTCCGGGGAGCTGTTTTTT. This encodes CASRGGSGELFF.

This clone is medium-sized (0.01 to 0.1%). The chain is built from TRBV11-3 and TRBJ2-5, with D perhaps being TRBD1 or TRBD2 (5 bases each). The CDR3 spans 15 residues. The V end was cut by 6 bases, the J end by 5 bases, with 19 bases between. The germline CDR1 and CDR2 sequences are SGHNT and YENEEA. CDR3 coding DNA: TGTGCCAGCAGGTCGGACTGGGGAAGGGGTGAGACCCAGTACTTC. This translates into CASRSDWGRGETQYF. The complete variable domain, with remaining parts taken from reference TRBV11-3 and TRBJ2-5, reads EAGVVQSPRYKIIEKKQPVAFWCNPISGHNTLYWYLQNLGQGPELLIRYENEEAVDDSQLPKDRFSAERLKGVDSTLKIQPAELGDSAVYLCASRSDWGRGETQYFGPGTRLLVL.

This clone was counted between two and nine times. The chain carries TRBV6-8 and TRBJ2-7; D is possibly TRBD1 or TRBD2 (6 bases each). The CDR3 is 13 residues long. From germline, CDR1 is MNHGY and CDR2 SAAAGT. Trimming stripped 10 bases from V and 3 bases from J, with 16 bases between. The CDR3 coding sequence is TGTGCCACTAAGTACGGGGGCGACTACGAGCAGTACGTC. Amino acids: CATKYGGDYEQYV.

This clone appeared a few times. The chain has TRBV4-1 and TRBJ2-2; D remains unclear. V dropped 1 base and J dropped 8 bases, with 14 bases sitting between them. Germline CDR1 is MGHRA and CDR2 is YSYEKL. This CDR3 has 15 amino acids. The CDR3 here is CASSQGILFLGELFF. The CDR3, as DNA: TGCGCCAGCAGCCAAGGAATTTTGTTTCTTGGGGAGCTGTTTTTT.

This chain joins TRBV5-1 and TRBJ2-1; D may be TRBD1 (6 bases). Germline V gene lookup returns CDR1 SGHRS and CDR2 YFSETQ. This CDR3 is 15 amino acids long. V was cut by 4 bases and J by 4 bases, with 15 bases left in between. The CDR3 region is CASSASGHRYNEQFF. CDR3 DNA sequence: TGCGCCAGCAGCGCATCGGGACACCGATACAATGAGCAGTTCTTC.

This rearrangement joins TRBV19 to TRBJ2-7, with D uncertain. Germline CDR1 LNHDA, CDR2 SQIVND (reference sequence). The CDR3 has 15 amino acids. V shed 2 bases and J shed 0 bases, with 11 bases lying between them. The CDR3 here is CASSIKHLSSYEQYF. DNA for the CDR3: TGTGCCAGTAGTATAAAACACCTCAGCTCCTACGAGCAGTACTTC. Supplemented by reference TRBV19 and TRBJ2-7, the full variable domain reads DGGITQSPKYLFRKEGQNVTLSCEQNLNHDAMYWYRQDPGQGLRLIYYSQIVNDFQKGDIAEGYSVSREKKESFPLTVTSAQKNPTAFYLCASSIKHLSSYEQYFGPGTRLTVT.

V and J are TRBV6-8 and TRBJ2-5, with D perhaps being TRBD1 or TRBD2 (5 bases each). V dropped 9 bases and J dropped 7 bases, with 15 bases sitting between them. The length of the CDR3 is 12 residues. Germline-derived CDR1 and CDR2 are MNHGY and SAAAGT. The CDR3 bases are TGTGCCAGAGGGTCCGGGACGGGGACCCAGTACTTC. Its translation: CARGSGTGTQYF.

The genes are TRBV5-1 and TRBJ2-2; the D is unclear. Germline V CDR1 and CDR2: SGHRS, YFSETQ. Trimming removed 0 bases from V and 3 bases from J, with 18 bases in between. CDR3 length: 18 residues. CDR3 region: CASSLGRRHRGDTGELFF. The CDR3 bases are TGCGCCAGCAGCTTGGGGAGAAGACATCGAGGAGACACCGGGGAGCTGTTTTTT.

This clone was seen many times. This chain links TRBV11-3 with TRBJ1-6; D possibly corresponds to TRBD1 (6 bases). Looked up from germline, CDR1 is SGHNT and CDR2 is YENEEA. V lost 4 bases and J 1 base, leaving 14 bases between the germline ends. This CDR3 region has 17 residues. The CDR3 region is CASSSDSPASYNSPLHF. CDR3 sequence (DNA): TGTGCCAGCAGCTCGGACAGCCCAGCGTCCTATAATTCACCCCTCCACTTT.

Only a few counts were recorded for this clone. The chain joins TRBV19 to TRBJ2-5; D unresolved. This CDR3 is built from 11 residues. The V gene's germline CDR1 is LNHDA and CDR2 SQIVND (reference sequence). V was clipped by 9 bases and J by 7 bases, with 12 bases between them. This chain's CDR3 is CARRIYGTQYF. The CDR3 bases are TGTGCCAGAAGGATTTATGGGACCCAGTACTTC.

This clone was detected only a few times. The V call is TRBV11-3, the J call TRBJ1-4, with a tentative D call TRBD1 (5 bases). Germline CDR1 SGHNT, CDR2 YENEEA. Trimming took 2 bases from V and 8 from J, leaving 18 bases between them. The CDR3 consists of 16 residues. The CDR3: CASSLTLHRLREKLFF. The CDR3, as DNA: TGTGCCAGCAGCTTAACCCTCCACAGGTTACGGGAAAAACTGTTTTTT.

This chain joins TRBV6-8 and TRBJ2-3; 7 bases agree with TRBD1. With 2 bases clipped from V and 1 base from J, the junction kept 0 bases outside the gene matches. The CDR3 contains 14 residues. From germline, CDR1 is MNHGY and CDR2 SAAAGT. The DNA of the CDR3 is TGTGCCAGCAGTTACCAGGGGGGCACAGATACGCAGTATTTT. Translating it yields CASSYQGGTDTQYF.

This clone was detected a few times. This sequence joins TRBV6-8 and TRBJ1-4; no clear D. Trimming took off 6 bases at V and 11 bases at J, with 22 bases between the two ends. This CDR3 contains 15 residues. CDR1 MNHGY and CDR2 SAAAGT come from the germline V gene. The CDR3 DNA reads as TGTGCCAGCAGCCTTGCAGTAAAGCTCGTCGGGAAACTGTTTTTT. It codes for CASSLAVKLVGKLFF.

This clone has more than one count but fewer than ten. The V call is TRBV6-8, the J call TRBJ1-5; D not resolved. Germline CDR1 reads MNHGY; CDR2 reads SAAAGT. The CDR3 runs 13 residues. The V gene lost 4 bases and the J gene lost 4 bases, with 8 bases spanning the gap. This CDR3 reads CASSFGRNQPQHF. DNA of the CDR3: TGTGCCAGCAGTTTTGGTCGGAATCAGCCCCAGCATTTT.

In its sample, this clone is medium-sized. V and J are TRBV11-3 and TRBJ1-2; D possibly corresponds to TRBD1 (5 bases). The CDR3 consists of 15 residues. Between the trimmed V and J ends, which lost 4 bases and 1 base, there was a span of 13 bases. CDR1 is SGHNT, CDR2 YENEEA, per germline. This CDR3 reads CASSWGVGLNYGYTF. The CDR3 DNA is TGTGCCAGCAGCTGGGGGGTTGGACTTAACTATGGCTACACCTTC.

There are a few counts of this clone. The rearrangement links TRBV28 to TRBJ1-2; no firm D call. The CDR3 extends over 13 amino acids. Germline lookup yields CDR1 MDHEN and CDR2 SYDVKM. The germline V and J ends were trimmed by 7 bases and 0 bases, with 9 bases remaining between them. The DNA of the CDR3 is TGTGCCAGCATGGGTTCAGCTAACTATGGCTACACCTTC. Protein: CASMGSANYGYTF.

Within the sample, this clone is medium-sized. The genes are TRBV11-3 and TRBJ2-5; D unresolved. The germline gives CDR1 SGHNT, CDR2 YENEEA. The CDR3 spans 16 residues. The V and J ends lost 5 bases and 0 bases respectively, with 16 bases between them. CDR3 DNA sequence: TGTGCCAGCAGCCCACCGGACGGCCAGTACCAAGAGACCCAGTACTTC. Translating it yields CASSPPDGQYQETQYF.